These T cell receptor beta chains were read from a single sample in a study of a mutant IDH1 vaccine in newly diagnosed glioma. The repertoire was sequenced with immunoSEQ multiplex PCR; TCRdb's copy has only in-frame clones and lacks some. The sample yields about 50,000 clones, 76% seen once. Their target antigens are unknown. The sequenced sample was PBMCs, obtained from a glioma patient whose treatment included an IDH1 peptide vaccine. The receptors were sampled from a man aged 35-49 years with glioma. The CDR3 runs from the conserved cysteine through the conserved F or W. D genes are given only for firm matches. A row's size may be missing; if present it is once, few, many or a size class.

TRBD2	TRBV5-4	TRBJ2-1	NA	TGTGCCAGCAGCTTATCCAGCGGGACCAACAATGAGCAGTTCTTC	CASSLSSGTNNEQFF
TRBD1	TRBV11-2	TRBJ1-2	few	TGTGCCAGCAGCTTAGTGCCACAGGGGGATGGCTACACCTTC	CASSLVPQGDGYTF
TRBD1	TRBV15	TRBJ1-4	NA	TGTGCCACCAGCACCAGGGGGCGGGTTGAAAAACTGTTTTTT	CATSTRGRVEKLFF
NA	TRBV7-2	TRBJ2-1	NA	TGTGCCAGCAGCTTCACAGGGCTGTACAATGAGCAGTTCTTC	CASSFTGLYNEQFF
TRBD2	TRBV5-6	TRBJ2-1	NA	TGTGCCAGCAGCTTTTCCGGGACTAGCGGGGCTATCTACGAGCGGTTCTTC	CASSFSGTSGAIYERFF
NA	TRBV21-1	TRBJ1-4	NA	TGTGCCAGCAGCAAAGTTGCGACTAATGAAAAACTGTTTTTT	CASSKVATNEKLFF
NA	TRBV7-6	TRBJ2-3	NA	TGTGCCAGCAGTACGGGACAAAGAACAACAGATACGCAGTATTTT	CASSTGQRTTDTQYF
TRBD1	TRBV6-1	TRBJ1-1	NA	TGTGCCACGGGTCCTCCCAGGGGGCTTAACACTGAAGCTTTCTTT	CATGPPRGLNTEAFF
TRBD2	TRBV10-3	TRBJ2-5	few	TGTGCCATCAGTGATTGGACTAGCGGACAAGAGACCCAGTACTTC	CAISDWTSGQETQYF
NA	TRBV18	TRBJ1-2	NA	TGTGCCAGCGGGGGAGGGAAGTATGGCTACACCTTC	CASGGGKYGYTF
NA	TRBV6-6	TRBJ2-1	NA	TGTGCCAGCAGTTACTCTAGAGGGATGAGGGACAATGAGCAGTTCTTC	CASSYSRGMRDNEQFF
TRBD2	TRBV5-4	TRBJ2-5	NA	TGTGCCAGCAGCTTGGGCGGGAGTGGGGAAGAGACCCAGTACTTC	CASSLGGSGEETQYF
NA	TRBV9	TRBJ2-3	few	TGTGCCAGCAGCGACCCCTCGGTGCTAGCCCCAGATACGCAGTATTTT	CASSDPSVLAPDTQYF
NA	TRBV6-5	TRBJ2-1	NA	TGTGCCAGCAGTGATGGACTACCCTTCCTTGTCTTC	CASSDGLPFLVF
TRBD2	TRBV5-5	TRBJ2-3	once	TGTGCCAGCTACCTTAGCGGGAAGCCCACAGATACGCAGTATTTT	CASYLSGKPTDTQYF
NA	TRBV7-8	TRBJ1-4	NA	TGTGCCAGCAGCCTGTCGGGTAATGAAAAACTGTTTTTT	CASSLSGNEKLFF
NA	TRBV30	TRBJ1-1	once	TGTGCCTGGAGTGTAGCCGGGGAGATAGCTTTCTTT	CAWSVAGEIAFF
NA	TRBV6-6	TRBJ2-3	NA	TGTGCCAGCAGTTACCGGGACACAGATACGCAGTATTTT	CASSYRDTDTQYF
NA	TRBV5-1	TRBJ2-1	NA	TGCGCCAGCAGCTGGGCCGTCTCTCATGAGCAGTTCTTC	CASSWAVSHEQFF
TRBD1	TRBV5-1	TRBJ2-1	NA	TGCGCCAGCAGCTTGGAGGGACAGGGGCACAATGAGCAGTTCTTC	CASSLEGQGHNEQFF
TRBD1	TRBV13	TRBJ1-4	NA	TGTGCCAGCAGCTTTTCGGGACAGGGGCAAGAAAAACTGTTTTTT	CASSFSGQGQEKLFF
NA	TRBV18	TRBJ1-2	NA	TGTGCCAGCTCACCACCCGTCCAAGCGGGGTATGGCTACACCTTC	CASSPPVQAGYGYTF
TRBD2	TRBV7-9	TRBJ2-1	NA	TGTGCCAGCAGCCCGGCGGTAGCGGGAGCAGTTGAGCAGTTCTTC	CASSPAVAGAVEQFF
TRBD2	TRBV15	TRBJ2-3	NA	TGTGCCACCAGCAGAAAGGTAGCGGGAGTCACAGATACGCAGTATTTT	CATSRKVAGVTDTQYF
NA	TRBV10-3	TRBJ2-3	NA	TGTGCCATCAGTGAGTCGATGGCGGGAATTGGAGATACGCAGTATTTT	CAISESMAGIGDTQYF
TRBD2	TRBV2	TRBJ2-7	few	TGTGCCAGCAGTATTAGCGGGAGCTTGGACGAGCAGTACTTC	CASSISGSLDEQYF
NA	TRBV5-4	TRBJ1-1	NA	TGTGCCAGCAGCCGACAGCTGAACACTGAAGCTTTCTTT	CASSRQLNTEAFF
NA	TRBV2	TRBJ2-5	NA	TGTGCCAGCACCGGAGACTACCAAGAGACCCAGTACTTC	CASTGDYQETQYF
NA	TRBV6-5	TRBJ1-1	NA	TGTGCCACCAATTGGGGGGCGTCTTCCACTGAAGCTTTCTTT	CATNWGASSTEAFF
NA	TRBV21-1	TRBJ1-1	NA	TGTGCCAGCAGCCACAGGGGAAAGACCACTGAAGCTTTCTTT	CASSHRGKTTEAFF
NA	TRBV2	TRBJ1-5	NA	TGTGCCAGCAGTGAAGCGCGGGGGGCTGGTCAGCCCCAGCATTTT	CASSEARGAGQPQHF
NA	TRBV30	TRBJ2-1	NA	TGTGCCTGGGGGGACCAAGGGGGAGAGCAGTTCTTC	CAWGDQGGEQFF
NA	TRBV7-9	TRBJ1-4	NA	TGTGCCAGCAGCTACAGGACGGGTGAAAAACTGTTTTTT	CASSYRTGEKLFF
NA	TRBV9	TRBJ1-2	NA	TGTGCCAGCAGCCCTTGGGACGGAAAAAACTATGGCTACACCTTC	CASSPWDGKNYGYTF
TRBD1	TRBV10-2	TRBJ1-1	NA	TGCGCCAGCAGTGGGACAGGGGGCAATGAAGCTTTCTTT	CASSGTGGNEAFF
TRBD1	TRBV5-1	TRBJ2-4	NA	TGCGCCAGCAGCTTGAGGACAGGGGAAGGTAGCATTCAGTACTTC	CASSLRTGEGSIQYF
TRBD1	TRBV5-4	TRBJ2-6	NA	TGTGCCAGCAGCTGGACCACCCCGGGACAGGGCCTCTTCGGGGCCAACGTCCTGACTTTC	CASSWTTPGQGLFGANVLTF
NA	TRBV2	TRBJ2-7	NA	TGTGCCAGCAGGGGGCCTTATTACGAGCAGTACTTC	CASRGPYYEQYF